This TCR beta chain was retrieved from a study of technical replicates of blood from several donors. Some clones are missing from TCRdb's copy, which holds only in-frame ones; the method was immunoSEQ multiplex PCR. The table shows 45,000 to 55,000 clones, with 94% occurring only once. There are 12 residues in the CDR3. Between the trimmed V and J ends, which lost 8 bases and 4 bases, there was a span of 11 bases. Germline V gene lookup returns CDR1 KGHSH and CDR2 LQKENI. This clonotype originated in a human donor in good health. The material sequenced was T cells isolated from PBMCs. The rearrangement joins TRBV18 to TRBJ2-5; a possible D gene is TRBD1 (6 bases). CDR3 coding DNA: TGTGCCAGCAAGCAGGGGACAGAGACCCAGTACTTC. Its protein product is CASKQGTETQYF.